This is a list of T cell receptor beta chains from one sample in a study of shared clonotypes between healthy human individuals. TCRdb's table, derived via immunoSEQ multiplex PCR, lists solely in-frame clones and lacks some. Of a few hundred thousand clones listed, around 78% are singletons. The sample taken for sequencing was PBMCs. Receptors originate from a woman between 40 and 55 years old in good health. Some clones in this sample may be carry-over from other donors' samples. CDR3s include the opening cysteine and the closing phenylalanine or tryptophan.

CDR3: CASSEKGQPFYGYTF
V: TRBV2
J: TRBJ1-2

CDR3: CASSLRPFNEQFF
V: TRBV7-7
J: TRBJ2-1

CDR3: CASSLDMRAGGELFF
V: TRBV11-2
J: TRBJ2-2

CDR3: CASSLGLGGYEQYF
V: TRBV13
J: TRBJ2-7

CDR3: CASSPVRHSGTSGRTAEQYF
V: TRBV27
J: TRBJ2-7

CDR3: CASSLQSGDNEQFF
V: TRBV7-3
J: TRBJ2-1

CDR3: CASTQGYRTDTQYF
V: TRBV11-2
J: TRBJ2-3

CDR3: CSVRQGRDYGYTF
V: TRBV29-1
J: TRBJ1-2

CDR3: CSVESGNEQFF
V: TRBV29-1
J: TRBJ2-1

CDR3: CASSSTGTGVTEAFF
V: TRBV28
J: TRBJ1-1

CDR3: CASSHRQHEVHTF
V: TRBV28
J: TRBJ1-2

CDR3: CASSGGGAGETQYF
V: TRBV5-4
J: TRBJ2-5